This entry describes one T cell receptor beta chain. CDR3 length: 15 residues. Germline-derived CDR1 and CDR2 are LNHDA and SQIVND (reference sequence). V shed 6 bases and J 4 bases; nucleotides not matched to a gene: 10. The data derive from a study of cytomegalovirus exposure and HLA in healthy donors. This PCR relied on a set of 60 Vbeta primers and 13 Jbeta primers. Some clones are missing from TCRdb's copy, which holds only in-frame ones; the method was immunoSEQ multiplex PCR. The sample shows about 130,000 clones, around 80% of them seen only once. The genes are TRBV19 and TRBJ1-1, with 8 positions matching TRBD1. Sequenced sample: PBMCs. The receptor was isolated from a young woman in good health and CMV-seronegative. CDR3 sequence (DNA): TGTGCCAGTAGGATTTCTACAGGGGGGGCCACTGAAGCTTTCTTT. It codes for CASRISTGGATEAFF.